One sample yielded the 9 T cell receptor beta chains listed below, sequenced in a study of STAT5B mutations in CD4+ large granular lymphocyte leukemia. Assay: immunoSEQ multiplex PCR; the TCRdb copy retains only in-frame clones and omits some. This repertoire shows about 38,000 clones, 75% to 85% found once; its top ten account for around 0.5%. The sample taken for sequencing was CD4+ T cells from blood buffy coats. The receptors come from a human donor in good health.

The V call is TRBV19, the J call TRBJ2-2; no firm D call. Germline V gene sequence: CDR1 LNHDA, CDR2 SQIVND (reference sequence). The CDR3 is made up of 14 amino acids. V was pared by 3 bases and J by 3 bases, with 8 bases between. The CDR3 DNA reads as TGTGCCAGTAGTATGACCTGGGACACCGGGGAGCTGTTTTTT. Translated, it gives CASSMTWDTGELFF. Full variable domain (remainder filled in from reference TRBV19 and TRBJ2-2): DGGITQSPKYLFRKEGQNVTLSCEQNLNHDAMYWYRQDPGQGLRLIYYSQIVNDFQKGDIAEGYSVSREKKESFPLTVTSAQKNPTAFYLCASSMTWDTGELFFGEGSRLTVL.

This clone was seen once. J is TRBJ2-5 and V is TRBV14; D is ambiguous. Germline V gene lookup returns CDR1 SGHDN and CDR2 FVKESK. V lost 1 base and J 3 bases, leaving 6 bases between the germline ends. The CDR3 is made up of 13 amino acids. CDR3 protein: CASSQGGKETQYF. The CDR3 region has the DNA TGTGCCAGCAGCCAAGGAGGAAAAGAGACCCAGTACTTC.

The V and J genes are TRBV29-1 and TRBJ2-1; 7 positions agree with TRBD1. V shed 7 bases, J shed 3 bases, and the junction held 9 bases outside the gene matches. The germline V gene encodes CDR1 SQVTM and CDR2 ANQGSEA. This CDR3 comprises 14 residues. In nucleotides, the CDR3 is TGCAGCGCCTTGGACAGGTATCTCTACAATGAGCAGTTCTTC. Protein product: CSALDRYLYNEQFF.

The rearrangement uses TRBV14 and TRBJ2-3, with 10 bases aligning to TRBD2. J was trimmed by 8 bases and V by 1 base; bases with no gene match: 6. Germline values: CDR1 SGHDN, CDR2 FVKESK. The CDR3 runs to 15 residues. CDR3 sequence: CASSQVAGGSGTQYF. CDR3 sequence (DNA): TGTGCCAGCAGCCAAGTAGCGGGAGGCTCGGGTACGCAGTATTTT.

This sequence joins TRBV18 and TRBJ1-2; D is perhaps TRBD1 (5 bases). Germline assignment: CDR1 KGHSH and CDR2 LQKENI. Trimming shortened V by 5 bases and J by 3 bases, and 16 bases separated the two germline ends. The CDR3 contains 15 residues. The CDR3 protein is CASSSGTGGDYGYTF. The CDR3 DNA reads as TGTGCCAGCTCATCCGGGACTGGAGGGGACTATGGCTACACCTTC. Looking up the rest from reference TRBV18 and TRBJ1-2 gives the full variable domain: NAGVMQNPRHLVRRRGQEARLRCSPMKGHSHVYWYRQLPEEGLKFMVYLQKENIIDESGMPKERFSAEFPKEGPSILRIQQVVRGDSAAYFCASSSGTGGDYGYTFGSGTRLTVV.

The chain is built from TRBV7-2 and TRBJ2-5; TRBD1 is a possible D gene (5 bases). In germline, CDR1 is SGHTA, CDR2 FQGNSA. CDR3 length equals 16 residues. Between the trimmed V and J ends, which lost 5 bases and 1 base, there was a span of 17 bases. Here the CDR3 DNA reads TGTGCCAGCAGCCCAATAGGGGTGCAGGGCCAAGAGACCCAGTACTTC. Its protein is CASSPIGVQGQETQYF. Full variable domain (remainder filled in from reference TRBV7-2 and TRBJ2-5): GAGVSQSPSNKVTEKGKDVELRCDPISGHTALYWYRQSLGQGLEFLIYFQGNSAPDKSGLPSDRFSAERTGGSVSTLTIQRTQQEDSAVYLCASSPIGVQGQETQYFGPGTRLLVL.

The rearrangement uses TRBV6-1 and TRBJ1-2; weak D call: TRBD1 (6 bases). CDR1 MNHNS and CDR2 SASEGT come from the germline V gene. The CDR3 consists of 13 residues. The V end was cut by 6 bases, the J end by 4 bases, with 12 bases between. The CDR3 DNA sequence: TGTGCCAGCAGGGACAGAATAGTCTATGGCTACACCTTC. Residues: CASRDRIVYGYTF.

Regarding this clone: This CDR3 is missing its conserved last phenylalanine or tryptophan, likely due to a read error. This sequence joins TRBV6-5 and TRBJ1-2; tentatively, D is TRBD1 (5 bases). V lost 2 bases to trimming and J lost 3 bases, with 10 bases between them. The V gene's germline CDR1 is MNHEY and CDR2 SVGAGI. This CDR3 comprises 14 residues. The chain's CDR3 is CASSYNGGDYGYTL. Here the CDR3 DNA reads TGTGCCAGCAGTTACAACGGGGGTGACTATGGCTACACCCTC.

This clone was seen a few times. This sequence joins TRBV27 and TRBJ2-1, with 8 positions matching TRBD2. Trimming removed 0 bases from V and 4 bases from J; junction bases left unmatched: 5. The CDR3 is made up of 16 amino acids. Germline-derived CDR1 and CDR2 are MNHEY and SMNVEV (reference sequence). The CDR3, as DNA: TGTGCCAGCAGTTTATCGTCGACTAGCGCTTACAATGAGCAGTTCTTC. Translation: CASSLSSTSAYNEQFF.